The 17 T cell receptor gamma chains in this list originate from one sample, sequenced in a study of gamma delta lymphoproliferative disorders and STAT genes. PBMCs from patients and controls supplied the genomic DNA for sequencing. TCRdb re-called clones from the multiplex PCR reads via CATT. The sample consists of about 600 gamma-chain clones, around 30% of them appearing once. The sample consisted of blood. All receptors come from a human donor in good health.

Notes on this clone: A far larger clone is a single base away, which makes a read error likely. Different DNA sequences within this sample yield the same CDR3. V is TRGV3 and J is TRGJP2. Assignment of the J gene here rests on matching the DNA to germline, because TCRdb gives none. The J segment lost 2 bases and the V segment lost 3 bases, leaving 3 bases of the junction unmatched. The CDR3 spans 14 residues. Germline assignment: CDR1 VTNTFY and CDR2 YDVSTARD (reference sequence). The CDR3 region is CATWDSSSDWIKTF. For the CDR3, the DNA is TGTGCCACCTGGGACTCGAGTAGTGATTGGATCAAGACGTTT.

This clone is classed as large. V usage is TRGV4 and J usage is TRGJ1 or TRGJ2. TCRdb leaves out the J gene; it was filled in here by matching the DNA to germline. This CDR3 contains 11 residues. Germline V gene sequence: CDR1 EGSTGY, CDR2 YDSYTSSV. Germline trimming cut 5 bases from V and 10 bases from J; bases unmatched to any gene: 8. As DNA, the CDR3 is TGTGCCACCTGGGCCCTGAGGAAGAAACTCTTT. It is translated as CATWALRKKLF.

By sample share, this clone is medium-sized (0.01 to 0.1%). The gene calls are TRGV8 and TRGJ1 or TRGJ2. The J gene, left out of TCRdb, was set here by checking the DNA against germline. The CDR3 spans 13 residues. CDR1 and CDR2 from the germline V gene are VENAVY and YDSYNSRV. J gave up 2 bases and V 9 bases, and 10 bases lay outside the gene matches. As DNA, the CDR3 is TGTGCCACCGCCCGCGCATATTATTATAAGAAACTCTTT. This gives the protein CATARAYYYKKLF.

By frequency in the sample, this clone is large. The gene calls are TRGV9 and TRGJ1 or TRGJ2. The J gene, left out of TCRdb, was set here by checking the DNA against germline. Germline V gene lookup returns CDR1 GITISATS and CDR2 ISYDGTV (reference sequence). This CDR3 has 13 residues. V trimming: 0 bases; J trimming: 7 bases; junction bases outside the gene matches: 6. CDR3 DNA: TGTGCCTTGTGGGAGGTGTTAAGGTATAAGAAACTCTTT. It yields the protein CALWEVLRYKKLF.

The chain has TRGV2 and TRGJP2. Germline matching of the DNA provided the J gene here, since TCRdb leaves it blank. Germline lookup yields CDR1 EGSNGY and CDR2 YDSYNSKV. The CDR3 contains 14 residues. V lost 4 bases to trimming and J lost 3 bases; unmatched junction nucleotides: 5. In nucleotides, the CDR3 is TGTGCCACCTGGGAGCATGGTAGTGATTGGATCAAGACGTTT. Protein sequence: CATWEHGSDWIKTF.

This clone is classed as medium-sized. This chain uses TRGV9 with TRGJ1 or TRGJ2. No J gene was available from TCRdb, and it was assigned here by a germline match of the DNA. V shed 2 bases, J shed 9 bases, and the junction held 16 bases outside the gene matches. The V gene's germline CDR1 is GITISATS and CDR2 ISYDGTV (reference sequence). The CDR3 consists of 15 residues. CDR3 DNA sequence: TGTGCCTTGTGGGAGGACGTCCATTATTATGGTAAGAAACTCTTT. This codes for CALWEDVHYYGKKLF.

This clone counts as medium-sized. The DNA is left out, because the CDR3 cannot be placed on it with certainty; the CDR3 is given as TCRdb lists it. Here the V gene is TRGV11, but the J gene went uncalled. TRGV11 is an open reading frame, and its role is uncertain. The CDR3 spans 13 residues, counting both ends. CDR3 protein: CTTVPPCGKGKLF.

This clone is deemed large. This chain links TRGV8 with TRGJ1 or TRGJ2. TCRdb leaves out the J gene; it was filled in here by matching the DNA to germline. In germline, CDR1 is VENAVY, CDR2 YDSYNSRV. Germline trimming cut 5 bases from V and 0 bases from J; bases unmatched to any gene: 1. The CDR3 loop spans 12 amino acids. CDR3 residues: CATWVNYYKKLF. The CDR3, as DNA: TGTGCCACCTGGGTGAATTATTATAAGAAACTCTTT.

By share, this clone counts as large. The CDR3 loop is CATWDGPGSDWIKTF. The CDR3 DNA follows: TGTGCCACCTGGGACGGGCCGGGTAGTGATTGGATCAAGACGTTT. The rearrangement links TRGV2 to TRGJP2. TCRdb gives no J gene; it was assigned here by matching the DNA to germline. This CDR3 contains 15 residues. J gave up 3 bases and V 0 bases, and 4 bases lay outside the gene matches. Germline loops: CDR1 EGSNGY, CDR2 YDSYNSKV.

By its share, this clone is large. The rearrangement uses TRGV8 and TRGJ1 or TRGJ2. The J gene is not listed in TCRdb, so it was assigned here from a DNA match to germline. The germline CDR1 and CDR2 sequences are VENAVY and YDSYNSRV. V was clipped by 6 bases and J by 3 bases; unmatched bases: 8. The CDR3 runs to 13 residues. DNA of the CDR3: TGTGCCACCTGGAAAGGGGGTTATTATAAGAAACTCTTT. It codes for CATWKGGYYKKLF.

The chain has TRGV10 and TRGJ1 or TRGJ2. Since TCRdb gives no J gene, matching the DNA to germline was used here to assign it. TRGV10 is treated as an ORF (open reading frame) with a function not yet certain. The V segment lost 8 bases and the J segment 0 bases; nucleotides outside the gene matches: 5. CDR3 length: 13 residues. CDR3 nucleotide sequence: TGTGCTGCGTGGGGTCTGAATTATTATAAGAAACTCTTT. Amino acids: CAAWGLNYYKKLF.

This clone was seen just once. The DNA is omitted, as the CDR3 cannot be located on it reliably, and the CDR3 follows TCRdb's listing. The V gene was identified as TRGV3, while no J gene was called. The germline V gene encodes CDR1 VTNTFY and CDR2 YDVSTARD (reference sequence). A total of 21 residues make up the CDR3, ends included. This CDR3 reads CATWDGSRIIIRNSLAVEQHF.

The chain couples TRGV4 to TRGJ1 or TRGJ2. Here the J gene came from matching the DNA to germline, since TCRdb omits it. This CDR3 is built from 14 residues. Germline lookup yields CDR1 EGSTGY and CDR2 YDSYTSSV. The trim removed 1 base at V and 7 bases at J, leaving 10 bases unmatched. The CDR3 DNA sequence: TGTGCCACCTGGGATGGCCGTGGGAGGTATAAGAAACTCTTT. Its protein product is CATWDGRGRYKKLF.

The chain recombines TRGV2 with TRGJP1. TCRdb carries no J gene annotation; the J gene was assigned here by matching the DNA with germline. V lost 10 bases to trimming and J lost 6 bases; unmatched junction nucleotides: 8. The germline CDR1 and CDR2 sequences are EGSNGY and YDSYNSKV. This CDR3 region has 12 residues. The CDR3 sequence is CATGLAGWFKIF. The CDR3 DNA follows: TGTGCCACAGGGCTAGCTGGTTGGTTCAAGATATTT.

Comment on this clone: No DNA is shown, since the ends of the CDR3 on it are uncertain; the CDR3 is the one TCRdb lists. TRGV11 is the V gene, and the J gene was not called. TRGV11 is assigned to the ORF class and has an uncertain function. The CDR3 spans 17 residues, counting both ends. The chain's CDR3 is CTTVPVRSSQGGFKKLF.

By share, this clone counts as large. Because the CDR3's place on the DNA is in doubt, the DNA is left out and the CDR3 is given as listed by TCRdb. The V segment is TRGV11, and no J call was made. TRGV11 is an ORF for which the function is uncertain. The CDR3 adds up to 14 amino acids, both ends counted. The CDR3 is CTTVPAGLGTEKLF.

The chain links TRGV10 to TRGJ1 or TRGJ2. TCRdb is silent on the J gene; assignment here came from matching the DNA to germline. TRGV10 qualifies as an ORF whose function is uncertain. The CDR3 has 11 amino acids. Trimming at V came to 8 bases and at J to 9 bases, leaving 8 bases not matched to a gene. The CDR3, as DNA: TGTGCTGCGTGGGATTCTATTAAGAAACTCTTT. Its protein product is CAAWDSIKKLF.